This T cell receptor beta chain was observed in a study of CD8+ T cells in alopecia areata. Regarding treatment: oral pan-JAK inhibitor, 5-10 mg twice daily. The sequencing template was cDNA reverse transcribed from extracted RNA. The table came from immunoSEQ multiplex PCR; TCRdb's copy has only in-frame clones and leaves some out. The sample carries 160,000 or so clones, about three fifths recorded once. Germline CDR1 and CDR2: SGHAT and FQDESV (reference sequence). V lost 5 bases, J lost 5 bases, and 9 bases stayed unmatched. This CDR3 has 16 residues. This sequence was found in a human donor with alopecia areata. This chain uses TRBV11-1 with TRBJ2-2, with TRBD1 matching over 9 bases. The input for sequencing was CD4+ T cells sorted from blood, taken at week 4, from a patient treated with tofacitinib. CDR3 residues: CASSGAPGQGTGELFF. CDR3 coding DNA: TGTGCCAGCAGCGGAGCACCGGGACAGGGAACCGGGGAGCTGTTTTTT.